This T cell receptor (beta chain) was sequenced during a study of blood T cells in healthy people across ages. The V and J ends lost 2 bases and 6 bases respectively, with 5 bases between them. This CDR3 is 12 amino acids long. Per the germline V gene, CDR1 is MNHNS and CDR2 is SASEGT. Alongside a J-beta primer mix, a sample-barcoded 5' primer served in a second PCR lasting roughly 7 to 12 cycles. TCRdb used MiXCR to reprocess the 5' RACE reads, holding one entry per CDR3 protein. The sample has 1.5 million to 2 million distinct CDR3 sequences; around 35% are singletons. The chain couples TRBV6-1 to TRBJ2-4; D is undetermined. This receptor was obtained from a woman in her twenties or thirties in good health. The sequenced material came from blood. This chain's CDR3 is CASSESGNIQYF. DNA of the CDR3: TGTGCCAGCAGTGAATCAGGAAACATTCAGTACTTC.